Here is one T cell receptor beta chain with its context. Its antigen target is currently unknown. No quality values exist for individual bases; no much larger clone is one base distant. From the cysteine up to the phenylalanine, the CDR3 has a length of 15 residues. CDR3 DNA is the only sequence kept; it has 45 bases, read in frame from the first base. The CDR1 and CDR2 encoded by the germline V gene are MDHEN and SYDVKM. Germline trimming amounts to 6 bases on V and 1 base on J, with 6 as the count of junction bases outside the gene matches. In total, 500 to 700 healthy bone marrow donors made up the cohort. At the time of sampling, every cohort member was nominally healthy, though immune exposures that went unrecorded were likely present. The donor tested CMV seropositive and was one of the 289 seropositive cohort members. Each donor provided a peripheral blood sample, and peripheral blood mononuclear cells were used for TCR beta sequencing. Genomic DNA extraction from the blood cell samples was performed with the Qiagen DNeasy Blood Extraction Kit.

The library was made by the immunoSEQ multiplex PCR assay. The multiplex PCR relied on a mix of 60 forward primers for TCR Vbeta segments and 13 reverse primers for TCR Jbeta segments. The CDR3 region of rearranged TCR beta genes was amplified from genomic DNA by a multiplex PCR assay. The amplified TCR beta libraries were sequenced on the Illumina HiSeq System as 87-base-pair reads. Per the source publication's procedure: Across the 666 repertoires, a later analysis counted 80 million or so unique TCR beta chains, some 11 million of which were shared by at least two donors. A nearest-neighbor algorithm error-corrected the raw reads and collapsed the reads into unique sequences, merging closely related sequences to remove PCR and sequencing errors. V, D and J gene segments were assigned by aligning CDR3 sequences to IMGT reference sequences. For a sequence to be retained, a match of at least six nucleotides was required to both a V gene segment and a J gene segment. A rearrangement was called productive if the CDR3 had no stop codons and remained in frame with V and J, and every other rearrangement was called non-productive. CDR3 was defined by IMGT convention, running from the second conserved V-encoded cysteine to the conserved J-encoded phenylalanine. Sequences without an unambiguous match to a single V gene segment were excluded from the earlier analysis of about 600 of the donors. In an earlier analysis of approximately 550 of the donors, V segments were called functional above 56.7% productive rearrangements and were called segregating when the between-donor standard deviation exceeded 5%. To diagnose cytomegalovirus status from the catalog of TCR beta chain sequences, a statistical classification framework was built. In a later analysis, V and J genes were assigned by comparing TCR nucleotide sequences against IMGT/GENE-DB human TR gene sequences. Using the TCRdist pipeline, a later analysis assigned CDR3 sequences along with most-parsimonious VDJ recombination scenarios. A later analysis defined each TCR beta chain by its CDR3 amino acid sequence plus V-gene family, and excluded reads lacking a unique V-gene family. To address suspected cross-contamination and a sequencing artifact, a later analysis removed a few hundred highly shared, low-generation-probability nucleotide sequences. In a later analysis, a clonal expansion index for each public chain was calculated from normalized within-repertoire ranks of inferred template counts. In a later analysis, generation probabilities were computed with a VDJ recombination model fitted to out-of-frame rearrangements, and the resulting probabilities were checked against IGoR. In a later analysis, TCR-TCR, TCR-HLA and TCR-CMV co-occurrence was scored with hypergeometric tests, and a repertoire-size bias correction was applied to TCR pairs. False discovery rates were estimated in a later analysis by permuting HLA or CMV assignments 20 times. In a later analysis, co-occurring TCRs were grouped using DBSCAN, and TCRdist sequence similarity was added for clustering within HLA-allele-positive subsets. Repertoires with fewer than 30,000 or more than 120,000 public chains were left out of co-occurrence clustering, as were five repertoires with anomalous nucleotide sharing. TCRdb holds this immuneACCESS table with in-frame rearrangements only. Some clones are missing; in checked studies, unresolved V genes explain under half, and the rest has no known cause. D and trimming come from the DNA, and the V and J calls and clone size come from that table. Across this sample there are 75,000 to 100,000 clones, with 60% to 85% seen only once. The ten largest clones capture roughly 17% of the sample.

This record belongs to a study of cytomegalovirus exposure and HLA in healthy donors (dated by TCRdb to the late 2010s). Concerning the study at large: In an earlier analysis of roughly 590 of the donors, 276 Gb of sequence data and some 100 million unique TCR beta sequences from some 170 million T cells were reported. Approximately 300 gigabases of sequencing data and tens of millions of unique TCR sequences were included in an early release covering under 650 HLA-typed donors. Of the 300 to 500 genotyped donors, 65% to 90% were placed in the genetic ancestry cluster associated with self-reported Caucasian donors. The study aimed to test whether cataloging public T cell receptors could reveal signatures of past pathogen exposure. The T cell repertoires of about 700 subjects were profiled by immunosequencing and related to cytomegalovirus serostatus. A separate validation cohort of 100 to 150 different subjects was used in addition to the approximately 610-subject first cohort. To predict cytomegalovirus infection status, the study combined high-throughput TCR immunosequencing, statistical association of individual TCRs with disease status, and machine learning. In a later analysis, previously published TCR beta repertoires from some 640 donors were re-analyzed and high-resolution HLA genotyping was added so that TCR occurrence patterns could be studied. The later analysis used no new phenotypic data to find candidate immune exposures, relying instead on TCR beta sequences and their occurrence across donors. In an earlier analysis of about 590 of the donors, high-throughput TCR beta sequencing was used to judge whether each TCR beta V gene segment behaved as functional or pseudogenic. Donor age, sex, ethnicity and CMV serostatus were compiled together with the repertoire data. In a later genetic analysis, genome-wide SNP genotypes for about 55% of the roughly 700 donors were used, and that subset was treated as a discovery cohort. All discovery cohort repertoires had been generated using a single sequencing platform. HLA typing covered class I and class II loci at four-digit resolution. The number of donors typed differed by locus, with 629-630 for A, B, C, DRB1 and DQB1, around 560 for DQA1, over 600 for DPA1, and approximately 470 for DPB1. Because of strong linkage in the cohort, 4 to 6 DR-DQ haplotypes were treated as single units for association and clustering. Among a few hundred genotyped donors of the cohort, an average of roughly 240,000 unique TCR beta nucleotide sequences were sequenced per donor, roughly 20% of them non-productive.

Results the study describes overall, beyond this receptor: A later analysis reported that several top co-occurrence clusters appeared linked to parvovirus B19, influenza, CMV and Epstein-Barr virus. Only TCR beta chains were sequenced in this cohort, and the absence of alpha or paired-chain data limited detectable features. For the cohort, immune exposure information was limited to CMV serostatus. When HLA alleles, especially DR and DQ, strongly co-occurred, attributing TCR associations to individual alleles was difficult. A further reported finding was that TCR beta sequences accurately predicted the HLA-A and HLA-B alleles for most subjects in the first cohort. In an earlier analysis of 587 of the donors, most TCR beta V segments appeared in productive rearrangements about 87% or about 30% of the time, broadly matching IMGT annotations. According to the authors, the approach could potentially be generalized to other disease states and immunological phenotypes. HLA typing was unavailable for some donors at each locus, so association tests used only the typed subset. Approximately 18 rarely observed V segments, including chromosome 9 orphons, were excluded from the earlier analysis of just under 600 of the donors because counts were too low. In a later analysis, HLA-associated TCR beta chains showed more clonal expansion and lower generation probabilities than non-associated chains that were equally common. Because the 87-base-pair reads could not distinguish some IMGT-functional V segments, including TRBV6-2 and TRBV6-3, those segments were excluded. Most TCR sequences were seen in very few donors, while some public TCRs were found in many individuals. The sequencing pipeline was judged likely to have produced a cluster of highly shared sequence variants as a technical artifact. At a false discovery rate of 0.05, a later analysis linked 16,000 or so TCR beta sequences to specific HLA alleles. A few of the identified cytomegalovirus-associated TCR beta chains were confirmed in vitro to be specific for cytomegalovirus antigens. According to a later analysis, most CMV-associated TCR beta chains appeared to be HLA-restricted, and the HLA associations seemed to be driven largely by CMV exposure. A later genetic analysis reported fewer N-insertions in productive TCRs among donors in an Asian-associated ancestry cluster than the roughly 670-donor mean. A later analysis found that TCR association rates varied across HLA loci, with DRB1 alleles showing the most associated TCRs and HLA-C alleles the fewest. The presence/absence analyses assumed that sequencing depth was roughly uniform across donors, and that assumption may not be true. In a later genetic analysis, a missense DCLRE1C variant was associated with V-gene and J-gene trimming of TCR beta chains, and the association was replicated in an independent cohort. Correlated functional status among segregating V segments might reflect linkage disequilibrium, but an unknown experimental factor could not be ruled out. A total of about 180 TCR beta chains were listed by the study as associated with cytomegalovirus. In both the original and validation cohorts, the classifier was reported to diagnose cytomegalovirus status with high specificity and sensitivity.

Material: PBMCs. The TCR sequence derives from a man in his 60s in good health and CMV-seropositive. The chain is made from TRBV28 and TRBJ2-3; 8 bases in the junction line up with TRBD1. The DNA sequence follows: TGTGCCAGCAGCCCAGGGGGCTTGGGCACAGATACGCAGTATTTT. Translated, this gives CASSPGGLGTDTQYF. Full variable domain (CDR3 extended with the reference TRBV28 and TRBJ2-3 proteins): DVKVTQSSRYLVKRTGEKVFLECVQDMDHENMFWYRQDPGLGLRLIYFSYDVKMKEKGDIPEGYSVSREKKERFSLILESASTNQTSMYLCASSPGGLGTDTQYFGPGTRLTVL.